This T cell receptor beta chain emerged from a study of identical twins. Overall study results and limits: There were fewer insertions in abundant cord blood beta clonotypes, but memory repertoires showed no such pattern. Cross-sectional statistical analysis, not tracking of the same donors, underpinned the conclusions.

This clonotype was seen more than once but under ten times. Its antigen is currently unknown. TCRdb ran MiXCR on the 5' RACE reads and lists one entry per CDR3 protein. The data contain about 240,000 distinct CDR3 sequences, roughly 10% of them singletons. The clonotype originates from a man aged 45-65 years in good health. The sequenced material came from memory T cells sorted from blood.

The CDR3 region is CASSDTGISYNEQFF. CDR3 in DNA: TGTGCCAGCAGTGACACAGGAATCTCCTACAATGAGCAGTTCTTC. The genes are TRBV12-3 or TRBV12-4 and TRBJ2-1; TRBD1 is a possible D gene (5 bases). V was clipped by 5 bases and J by 0 bases, with 11 bases between them. The CDR3 sequence is 15 residues long.